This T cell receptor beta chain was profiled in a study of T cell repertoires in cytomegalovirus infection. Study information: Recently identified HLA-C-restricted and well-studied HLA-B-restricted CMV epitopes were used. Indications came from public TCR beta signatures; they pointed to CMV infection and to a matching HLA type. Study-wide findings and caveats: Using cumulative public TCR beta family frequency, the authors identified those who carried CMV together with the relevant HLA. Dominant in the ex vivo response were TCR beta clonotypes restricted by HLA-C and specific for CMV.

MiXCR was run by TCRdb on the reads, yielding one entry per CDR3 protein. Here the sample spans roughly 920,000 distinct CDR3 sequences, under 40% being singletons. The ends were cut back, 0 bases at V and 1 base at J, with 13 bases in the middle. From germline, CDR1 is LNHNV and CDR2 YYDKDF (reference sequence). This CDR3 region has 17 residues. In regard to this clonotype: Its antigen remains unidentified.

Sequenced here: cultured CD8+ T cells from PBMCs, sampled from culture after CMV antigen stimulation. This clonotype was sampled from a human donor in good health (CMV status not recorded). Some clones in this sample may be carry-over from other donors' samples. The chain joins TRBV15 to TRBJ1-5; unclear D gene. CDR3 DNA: TGTGCCACCAGCAGAGACCCGGAAAAAAGGAGCAATCAGCCCCAGCATTTT. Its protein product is CATSRDPEKRSNQPQHF.